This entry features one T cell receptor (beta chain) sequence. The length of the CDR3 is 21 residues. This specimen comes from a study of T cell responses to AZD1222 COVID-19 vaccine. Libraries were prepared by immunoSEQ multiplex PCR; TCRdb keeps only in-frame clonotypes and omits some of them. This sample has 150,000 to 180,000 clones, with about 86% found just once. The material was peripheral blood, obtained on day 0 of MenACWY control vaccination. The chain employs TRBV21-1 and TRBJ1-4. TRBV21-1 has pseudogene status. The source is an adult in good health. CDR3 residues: CASSKVIKGQGRSATNEKLFF. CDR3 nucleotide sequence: TGTGCCAGCAGCAAAGTAATAAAGGGTCAGGGGAGGAGTGCAACTAATGAAAAACTGTTTTTT.